This record looks at one T cell receptor (beta chain) sequence and its context. This sample is drawn from a study of OX40 agonist ivuxolimab in advanced cancers. This CDR3 contains 15 residues. V gave up 0 bases and J gave up 0 bases, with 8 bases separating them. The germline CDR1 and CDR2 sequences are LNHNV and YYDKDF (reference sequence). TCRdb's copy holds only in-frame clones and misses some; the assay was immunoSEQ multiplex PCR. The sample has tens of thousands of clones; 90% to 95% are singletons. The chain is built from TRBV15 and TRBJ1-1, with unresolved D. The specimen comprised CD4+ or CD8+ T cells sorted from blood, sampled in a trial of the OX40 agonist ivuxolimab. The sequence was obtained from an adult with an advanced solid tumor such as melanoma, head and neck, liver or kidney cancer. CDR3 sequence (DNA): TGTGCCACCAGCAGAGATACAGACCTGAACACTGAAGCTTTCTTT. It translates to CATSRDTDLNTEAFF.